The T cell receptor beta chain under discussion was sequenced for a study of blood T cells in healthy people across ages. Whole-study context: In model experiments, template switching was able to capture about one barcoded beta molecule for every two T cells that were present. Findings of the study overall: Diversity was higher, and naive CD4+ cells more numerous, in long-lived donors than in aged donors.

The CDR3 length is 14 residues. Germline-derived CDR1 and CDR2 are MNHEY and SMNVEV (reference sequence). V was clipped by 8 bases and J by 5 bases, with 16 bases between them. With respect to this clonotype: Its antigen is not known.

Sample donors were healthy Caucasian individuals that came from Russia, aged about 6 to 95. Primed by a sample-barcoded 5' primer and a J-beta primer mix, a second PCR proceeded for about 7 to 11 cycles. Each cDNA was tagged by a template-switch adaptor containing 12 random nucleotides. From the 5' RACE reads, TCRdb called clonotypes with MiXCR, one entry per CDR3 protein. The sample gives over 1,500,000 distinct CDR3 sequences, less than 50% of which show up once; less than 2.5% is in the top ten. This clonotype was obtained from a woman aged 40 to 55 in good health. This sequence joins TRBV27 and TRBJ2-1; tentatively, D is TRBD1 (5 bases). The sample was blood. CDR3 region: CASQGLPNDNEQFF. CDR3 coding DNA: TGTGCCAGCCAGGGCCTACCGAACGACAATGAGCAGTTCTTC.